This record covers a single T cell receptor (beta chain). Its antigen remains unknown. Amplification used 60 Vbeta primers and 13 Jbeta primers. Generated by immunoSEQ multiplex PCR, the TCRdb table keeps only in-frame clones and is missing some. The sample has about 64,000 clones. The source of the sample is a study of cytomegalovirus exposure and HLA in healthy donors. About the research overall: Findings of an earlier analysis included around 120 million unique TCR beta sequences from roughly 200 million T cells. Study conclusions and caveats: There were 150 or so TCR beta chains listed as cytomegalovirus-associated.

Sampled while nominally healthy, donors likely had unrecorded immune exposures. The clonotype was recovered from a woman aged 18-30 years in good health and CMV-seronegative. The sample taken for sequencing was PBMCs.

CDR3 region: CASSARQGGTEAFF. In nucleotides, the CDR3 is TGTGCCAGCAGTGCCAGACAGGGAGGCACTGAAGCTTTCTTT. The V call is TRBV6-1, the J call TRBJ1-1, with 7 nucleotides matching TRBD1. After removal of 4 bases from V and 4 bases from J, the junction contained 6 bases not matched to a gene. CDR1 and CDR2 from the germline V gene are MNHNS and SASEGT. The CDR3 is 14 residues long.